Listed here are 22 T cell receptor beta chains from one sample, sequenced in a study of T cell changes during pregnancy in multiple sclerosis. TCRdb keeps only in-frame clones here, not all; method: immunoSEQ multiplex PCR. This sample has approximately 85,000 clones; about 95% occur once, and the top ten carry more than 2%. This sample comprised peripheral blood, obtained in the third trimester of pregnancy. The origin of the receptors is a female donor with multiple sclerosis, enrolled in a pregnancy study.

V usage is TRBV4-2 and J usage is TRBJ2-2; 13 bases agree with TRBD2. V lost 1 base and J lost 2; bases outside the gene matches: 7. CDR1 and CDR2 (germline): LGHNA, YNFKEQ. The CDR3 sequence is 19 residues long. The CDR3 region has the DNA TGTGCCAGCAGCCAAGTATTACTAGCGGGGGGGACTAACACCGGGGAGCTGTTTTTT. Protein: CASSQVLLAGGTNTGELFF.

The J gene is TRBJ2-7, the V gene TRBV4-1; no firm D call. Germline assignment: CDR1 MGHRA and CDR2 YSYEKL. V gave up 3 bases and J gave up 3 bases, with 3 bases separating them. The CDR3 has 11 residues. CDR3 DNA sequence: TGCGCCAGCAGCCACCTCTACGAGCAGTACTTC. It encodes CASSHLYEQYF.

V gene TRBV14 combines with J gene TRBJ1-1, with D unclear. V shed 7 bases and J shed 2 bases, with 11 bases lying between them. The length of the CDR3 is 13 residues. Germline V CDR1 and CDR2: SGHDN, FVKESK. The CDR3 DNA follows: TGTGCCAGCACCCTGGGGAGAAACACTGAAGCTTTCTTT. It translates to CASTLGRNTEAFF.

This clone showed up just once. The chain combines TRBV7-2 with TRBJ1-4; the D gene is possibly TRBD1 (5 bases). CDR3 length: 16 amino acids. CDR1 and CDR2 (germline): SGHTA, FQGNSA. With 5 bases removed from V and 0 bases from J, the gap between germline ends came to 13 bases. The DNA for the CDR3 is TGTGCCAGCAGCCCTCAGACGGGGGCAACTAATGAAAAACTGTTTTTT. It specifies CASSPQTGATNEKLFF.

This sequence joins TRBV2 and TRBJ1-4; 7 nucleotides line up with TRBD1. The germline V gene encodes CDR1 SNHLY and CDR2 FYNNEI. V was pared by 8 bases and J by 3 bases, with 9 bases of the junction left unmatched. The CDR3 totals 15 residues. CDR3 DNA: TGTGCCAGCGGAGGGACAGCGGCTTCTAATGAAAAACTGTTTTTT. Translated, it gives CASGGTAASNEKLFF.

V gene TRBV19 combines with J gene TRBJ1-1; 9 nucleotides match TRBD1. V was clipped by 1 base and J by 5 bases; unmatched bases: 8. Germline assignment: CDR1 LNHDA and CDR2 SQIVND (reference sequence). The CDR3 contains 16 residues. CDR3 in DNA: TGTGCCAGTAGTATAGTAGGACAGGGGAGTGAAACTGAAGCTTTCTTT. This codes for CASSIVGQGSETEAFF.

This chain joins TRBV27 and TRBJ2-7, with D possibly matching TRBD1 (6 bases). Germline CDR1 MNHEY, CDR2 SMNVEV (reference sequence). This CDR3 is built from 16 residues. V lost 2 bases and J lost 1, with 15 bases in between. The CDR3 nucleotides are TGTGCCAGCAGTTTAGGGCCTCCGGGACAATCCTACGAGCAGTACTTC. Translated: CASSLGPPGQSYEQYF.

The chain couples TRBV4-1 to TRBJ2-7; a weak D match, TRBD1 (5 bases). Germline lookup yields CDR1 MGHRA and CDR2 YSYEKL. This CDR3 region has 12 residues. The V and J ends lost 5 bases and 3 bases respectively, with 8 bases between them. CDR3 sequence: CASSSGFYEQYF. CDR3 DNA: TGCGCCAGCAGCTCAGGGTTCTACGAGCAGTACTTC.

The chain is built from TRBV18 and TRBJ2-2; 8 positions agree with TRBD1. V trimming: 6 bases; J trimming: 3 bases; junction bases outside the gene matches: 9. CDR1 KGHSH and CDR2 LQKENI come from the germline V gene. CDR3 length: 16 amino acids. The CDR3 protein is CASSQLQGAYTGELFF. CDR3 DNA sequence: TGTGCCAGCTCTCAGCTCCAGGGGGCCTACACCGGGGAGCTGTTTTTT.

The chain combines TRBV30 with TRBJ1-1; D is ambiguous. From germline, CDR1 is GTSNPN and CDR2 SVGIG (reference sequence). The CDR3 extends over 11 amino acids. Trimming removed 2 bases at V and 7 bases at J, with 8 bases between. This chain's CDR3 is CAWSTGVEAFF. DNA for the CDR3: TGTGCCTGGAGTACGGGTGTTGAAGCTTTCTTT.

This clone came up once. The CDR3: CASRPGLPNQPQHF. The CDR3 DNA reads TGTGCCAGCAGGCCTGGACTGCCGAATCAGCCCCAGCATTTT. The chain has TRBV27 and TRBJ1-5; no clear D. The CDR3 is made up of 14 amino acids. The germline gives CDR1 MNHEY, CDR2 SMNVEV (reference sequence). Trimming took 6 bases from V and 4 from J, leaving 13 bases between them.

V usage is TRBV5-4 and J usage is TRBJ1-2; D possibly corresponds to TRBD1 (6 bases). CDR1 is SGHNT, CDR2 YYREEE, per germline (reference sequence). The CDR3 spans 14 residues. Trimming pared 2 bases from V and 5 bases from J, leaving 13 bases between. Here the CDR3 reads CASSLAGTTYGYTF. CDR3 DNA sequence: TGTGCCAGCAGCTTAGCCGGGACAACTTATGGCTACACCTTC.

The chain couples TRBV2 to TRBJ2-2, with D possibly being TRBD1 (5 bases). This CDR3 is built from 15 residues. Germline V CDR1 and CDR2: SNHLY, FYNNEI. V was shortened by 5 bases and J by 4 bases, with 14 bases between the two germline ends. In nucleotides, the CDR3 is TGTGCCAGCAGTCCAGGACACGGCCCCACCGGGGAGCTGTTTTTT. Translation gives CASSPGHGPTGELFF.

J is TRBJ2-4 and V is TRBV7-9; no clear D. Germline-derived CDR1 and CDR2 are SEHNR and FQNEAQ (reference sequence). The CDR3 runs to 17 residues. V was cut by 5 bases and J by 2 bases, with 19 bases left in between. The CDR3 DNA reads TGTGCCAGCAGCCATTCGACACTCGGATGGACCAAAAACATTCAGTACTTC. It specifies CASSHSTLGWTKNIQYF.

The rearrangement links TRBV29-1 to TRBJ2-3; TRBD2 aligns across 8 bases. CDR1 is SQVTM and CDR2 is ANQGSEA in the germline V gene. J lost 4 bases, V lost 3 bases, and 9 bases had no gene match. The length of the CDR3 is 15 residues. CDR3 bases: TGCAGCGTTGATACTAGCGGCGGGCGGGCAGATACGCAGTATTTT. It codes for CSVDTSGGRADTQYF.

The chain employs TRBV7-8 and TRBJ2-2; 11 bases are shared with TRBD2. This CDR3 contains 20 residues. Germline CDR1 SGHVS, CDR2 FQNEAQ. V gave up 5 bases and J gave up 0 bases; unmatched junction bases: 14. The CDR3: CASSLVARLAGGANTGELFF. In DNA, the CDR3 is TGTGCCAGCAGCCTAGTAGCGAGGCTAGCGGGGGGCGCGAACACCGGGGAGCTGTTTTTT. Using reference TRBV7-8 and TRBJ2-2 for the parts outside the CDR3, the full variable domain is GAGVSQSPRYKVAKRGQDVALRCDPISGHVSLFWYQQALGQGPEFLTYFQNEAQLDKSGLPSDRFFAERPEGSVSTLKIQRTQQEDSAVYLCASSLVARLAGGANTGELFFGEGSRLTVL.

The V gene is TRBV19, the J gene TRBJ2-5; D remains ambiguous. Per germline, CDR1 LNHDA and CDR2 SQIVND (reference sequence). The CDR3 runs 14 residues. V shed 3 bases and J shed 2 bases, with 10 bases lying between them. In nucleotides, the CDR3 is TGTGCCAGTAGTATTACGGGTTCGCAAGAGACCCAGTACTTC. Translating it yields CASSITGSQETQYF.

This clone was detected a few times. This chain links TRBV7-2 with TRBJ1-6; D call uncertain. V gave up 2 bases and J gave up 7 bases, with 15 bases separating them. The CDR3 has 16 residues. Germline V gene lookup returns CDR1 SGHTA and CDR2 FQGNSA. CDR3 protein: CASSLSTFGRNSPLHF. CDR3 sequence (DNA): TGTGCCAGCAGCTTATCCACCTTTGGCAGGAATTCACCCCTCCACTTT.

The chain recombines TRBV10-3 with TRBJ2-1; 10 positions agree with TRBD2. Germline CDR1 reads ENHRY; CDR2 reads SYGVKD. Trimming at V came to 2 bases and at J to 8 bases, leaving 9 bases not matched to a gene. The CDR3 spans 16 residues. For the CDR3, the DNA is TGTGCCATCAGTGAGGGGAGCGGGGGGGGCGGGGATGAGCAGTTCTTC. Encoded protein: CAISEGSGGGGDEQFF.

This clone was found a few times. This chain links TRBV2 with TRBJ1-5, with TRBD1 matching over 11 bases. The CDR3 consists of 16 residues. With 10 bases clipped from V and 8 bases from J, the junction kept 16 bases outside the gene matches. Germline V gene lookup returns CDR1 SNHLY and CDR2 FYNNEI. The CDR3 region has the DNA TGTGCCACCCAAGGGTGGGACAGGGGGGACCGAGAGCCCCAGCATTTT. This sequence encodes CATQGWDRGDREPQHF.

The chain couples TRBV5-5 to TRBJ2-7, with TRBD1 as a possible D gene (6 bases). The CDR3 length is 13 residues. V lost 4 bases and J 4 bases, leaving 12 bases between the germline ends. Germline CDR1 reads SGHKS; CDR2 reads YYEKEE (reference sequence). This CDR3 reads CASSDRQEYEQYF. The CDR3, as DNA: TGTGCCAGCAGCGACAGACAGGAATACGAGCAGTACTTC.

The CDR3 spells CASSDAGSGNTIYF. In DNA, the CDR3 is TGTGCCAGCAGTGACGCAGGGTCTGGAAACACCATATATTTT. The V call is TRBV25-1, the J call TRBJ1-3, with D tentatively TRBD1 (5 bases). This CDR3 comprises 14 residues. Germline CDR1 MGHDK, CDR2 SYGVNS. Trimming cost V 3 bases and J 1 base, with 7 bases left between them. Full variable domain (missing parts from reference TRBV25-1 and TRBJ1-3): EADIYQTPRYLVIGTGKKITLECSQTMGHDKMYWYQQDPGMELHLIHYSYGVNSTEKGDLSSESTVSRIRTEHFPLTLESARPSHTSQYLCASSDAGSGNTIYFGEGSWLTVV.